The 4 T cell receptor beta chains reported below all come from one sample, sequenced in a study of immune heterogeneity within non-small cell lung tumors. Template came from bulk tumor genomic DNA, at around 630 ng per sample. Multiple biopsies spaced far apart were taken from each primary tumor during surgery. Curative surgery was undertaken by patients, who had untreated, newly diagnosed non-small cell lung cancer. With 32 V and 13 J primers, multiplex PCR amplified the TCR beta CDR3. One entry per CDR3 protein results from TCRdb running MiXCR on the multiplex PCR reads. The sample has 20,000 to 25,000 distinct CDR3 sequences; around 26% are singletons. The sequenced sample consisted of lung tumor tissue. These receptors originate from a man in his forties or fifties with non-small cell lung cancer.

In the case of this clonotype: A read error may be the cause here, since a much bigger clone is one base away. CDR3 region: CARSSYNEQYF. The CDR3 coding sequence is TGTGCCAGGAGCTCTTACAACGAGCAGTACTTC. The chain uses TRBV11-3 and TRBJ2-7; unclear D gene. CDR1 is SGHNT and CDR2 is YENEEA in the germline V gene. The CDR3 contains 11 residues.

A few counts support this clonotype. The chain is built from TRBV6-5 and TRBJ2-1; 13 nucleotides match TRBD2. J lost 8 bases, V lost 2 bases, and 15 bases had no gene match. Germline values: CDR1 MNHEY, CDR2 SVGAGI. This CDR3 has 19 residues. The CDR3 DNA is TGTGCCAGCAGTTACGTCGCGGGACTAGCGGGATCTTGGGGCCATGAGCAGTTCTTC. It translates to CASSYVAGLAGSWGHEQFF.

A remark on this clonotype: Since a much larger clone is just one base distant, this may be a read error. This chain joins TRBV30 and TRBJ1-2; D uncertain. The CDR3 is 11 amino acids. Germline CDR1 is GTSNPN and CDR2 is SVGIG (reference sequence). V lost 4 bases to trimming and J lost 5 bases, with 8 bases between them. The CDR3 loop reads CAWNLAYGYTF. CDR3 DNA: TGTGCCTGGAACCTGGCTTATGGCTACACCTTC.

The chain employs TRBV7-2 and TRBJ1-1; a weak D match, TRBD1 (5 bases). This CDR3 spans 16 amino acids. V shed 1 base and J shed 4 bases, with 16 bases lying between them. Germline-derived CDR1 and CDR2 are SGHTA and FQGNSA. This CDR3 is CASSLEGANTGTEAFF. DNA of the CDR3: TGTGCCAGCAGCTTAGAGGGCGCGAACACAGGCACTGAAGCTTTCTTT.